The 5 T cell receptor beta chains in this list originate from one sample, sequenced in a study of T cell repertoires in cytomegalovirus infection (dated by TCRdb to the late 2010s). These reads were obtained on an Illumina HiSeq 1500. TCRdb's own reprocessing of the public reads used fastp at Q25 and MiXCR and kept productive beta chains. Rows are unified per CDR3 protein, each entry keeping the most common DNA and genes. The sample table lists about 470,000 distinct CDR3 sequences, about 42% of them with a count of one. The top ten clonotypes cover about 41% of the sample. The sample's treatment or condition label, in plain terms: in vitro stimulation with specific CMV peptide epitopes to enrich CMV-specific T cells. Which antigens these TCRs recognize remains unknown. The sequenced sample was cultured PBMCs, obtained from culture after CMV antigen stimulation. These receptors came from a human donor in good health (CMV status not recorded). Some clones in this sample may be carry-over from other donors' samples.

The V call is TRBV6-5, the J call TRBJ1-2; D gene unclear. The CDR3 totals 14 residues. The V gene's germline CDR1 is MNHEY and CDR2 SVGAGI. Trimming cost V 5 bases and J 8 bases, with 18 bases left between them. The CDR3 protein is CASSPPGGPRGYTF. CDR3 DNA: TGTGCCAGCAGTCCGCCGGGAGGTCCCAGGGGCTACACCTTC.

This clonotype was seen only a few times. The V and J genes are TRBV12-3 or TRBV12-4 and TRBJ2-7; 11 nucleotides line up with TRBD1. The CDR3 sequence is 14 residues long. The ends lost 7 bases at V and 5 bases at J; junction bases unmatched: 7. In DNA, the CDR3 is TGTGCCAGCATGAACCGGGACAGGGGGAACGAGCAGTACTTC. It yields the protein CASMNRDRGNEQYF.

This clonotype was seen only a few times. The chain has TRBV5-4 and TRBJ2-5; 8 bases fit TRBD2. CDR1 and CDR2 from the germline V gene are SGHNT and YYREEE (reference sequence). With 7 bases clipped from V and 2 bases from J, the junction kept 13 bases outside the gene matches. The CDR3 covers 16 residues. The CDR3 region is CASAQTYRGGQETQYF. CDR3 sequence (DNA): TGTGCCAGCGCGCAGACGTATCGGGGGGGACAAGAGACCCAGTACTTC.

The gene calls are TRBV20-1 and TRBJ2-1; 7 nucleotides align to TRBD1. The CDR3 extends over 15 amino acids. Germline CDR1 DFQATT, CDR2 SNEGSKA (reference sequence). The trim removed 0 bases at V and 4 bases at J, leaving 6 bases unmatched. CDR3 nucleotide sequence: TGCAGTGCTAGAGACGACAGGGCGAAATACAATGAGCAGTTCTTC. As protein: CSARDDRAKYNEQFF.

This clonotype has more than one count but fewer than ten. The V and J genes are TRBV11-2 and TRBJ2-1; D remains unclear. Germline values: CDR1 SGHAT, CDR2 FQNNGV. This CDR3 spans 13 amino acids. Between the trimmed V and J ends, which lost 3 bases and 6 bases, there was a span of 9 bases. The CDR3, as DNA: TGTGCCAGCAGCTTTCAGTTCCTCAATGAGCAGTTCTTC. Residues: CASSFQFLNEQFF.